This T cell receptor (beta chain) was retrieved from a study of cytomegalovirus exposure and HLA in healthy donors. The PCR made use of 60 Vbeta and 13 Jbeta primers. Authors' methods: In a later analysis, around 10 million of some 80 million unique beta chains occurred in at least two donors. Produced via immunoSEQ multiplex PCR; TCRdb's table is partial and in-frame only. V and J calls and clone size are as listed in that table; D and trimming were resolved from the DNA. In the table there are 95,000 to 100,000 clones, 60% to 75% of which are singletons. As to this clone: As yet, its antigen is unknown.

V dropped 6 bases and J dropped 3 bases, with 12 bases sitting between them. Germline V CDR1 and CDR2: MNHEY, SVGAGI. This CDR3 is 13 amino acids long. Study-level results: Earlier analysis found most TCR beta V segments productive about 87% or about 30% of the time. A missense DCLRE1C variant was associated with V- and J-gene trimming of TCR beta chains in a later analysis, and an independent cohort replicated the association.

The sequence came from a woman in her 40s in good health and CMV-seronegative. Sequencing was carried out using PBMCs. This chain links TRBV6-5 with TRBJ2-7, with D tentatively TRBD1 (6 bases). The chain's CDR3 is CASSRGGYYEQYF. The CDR3 coding sequence is TGTGCCAGCAGCAGGGGCGGCTACTACGAGCAGTACTTC.